Listed below are T cell receptor beta chains from one sample, sequenced in a study of cytomegalovirus exposure and HLA in healthy donors. Here immunoSEQ multiplex PCR was the method, and the copy in TCRdb shows in-frame clones only, minus some. The table lists approximately 120,000 clones, 85% to 90% of them singletons, with less than 7% in the top ten. The sample consisted of PBMCs. The receptors originated from a woman in her twenties or thirties in good health and CMV-seropositive. The CDR3 runs from the conserved cysteine through the conserved F or W. Fields, in order: CDR3 length, J gene, V gene, D gene, clone size, CDR3 DNA, CDR3 protein. The D gene is left open where the match is weak. Clone size, where shown, is once, few, many, or a class for clones that have expanded.

length: 16; J: TRBJ1-2; V: TRBV7-3; D: .; size: .; DNA: TGTGCCAGCAGCTTGGCCCCCAGGACAGAGAACTATGGCTACACCTTC; CDR3: CASSLAPRTENYGYTF
length: 13; J: TRBJ1-1; V: TRBV18; D: .; size: .; DNA: TGTGCCAGCTCAGACAGCCCTAACACTGAAGCTTTCTTT; CDR3: CASSDSPNTEAFF
length: 14; J: TRBJ1-2; V: TRBV2; D: TRBD1; size: few; DNA: TGTGCCAGCACTTGGGACAGTCAAGTCTATGGCTACACCTTC; CDR3: CASTWDSQVYGYTF
length: 15; J: TRBJ2-7; V: TRBV5-1; D: .; size: .; DNA: TGCGCCAGCAGCCCCCTCCCCGGGACTTGGGGGGAGCAGTACTTC; CDR3: CASSPLPGTWGEQYF
length: 12; J: TRBJ1-5; V: TRBV28; D: .; size: .; DNA: TGTGCCAGCAGTATCGGCAATCAGCCCCAGCATTTT; CDR3: CASSIGNQPQHF
length: 18; J: TRBJ2-1; V: TRBV5-6; D: .; size: .; DNA: TGTGCCAGCAGCTTGGATGTCCATAGCCTGAGCTCCTACAATGAGCAGTTCTTC; CDR3: CASSLDVHSLSSYNEQFF
length: 16; J: TRBJ2-1; V: TRBV4-1; D: TRBD2; size: .; DNA: TGCGCCAGCAGCCAAACTCTAGCGGGGGACTACAATGAGCAGTTCTTC; CDR3: CASSQTLAGDYNEQFF
length: 16; J: TRBJ1-4; V: TRBV19; D: TRBD1; size: .; DNA: TGTGCCAGTAGTATATATTTAGGACAGGAGAATGAAAAACTGTTTTTT; CDR3: CASSIYLGQENEKLFF
length: 15; J: TRBJ1-1; V: TRBV5-6; D: .; size: .; DNA: TGTGCCAGCAGCTCCGACAGGCGAAGGAACACTGAAGCTTTCTTT; CDR3: CASSSDRRRNTEAFF
length: 12; J: TRBJ2-5; V: TRBV30; D: .; size: .; DNA: TGTGCCTGGATGAGGGAAAGAAAGACCCAGTACTTC; CDR3: CAWMRERKTQYF
length: 16; J: TRBJ2-1; V: TRBV7-2; D: .; size: once; DNA: TGTGCCAGCAGCTCCTATAGTCTACCCCCCAACAATGAGCAGTTCTTC; CDR3: CASSSYSLPPNNEQFF
length: 13; J: TRBJ2-7; V: TRBV18; D: .; size: .; DNA: TGTGCCAGCTCTCCAGACAGTTTCTACGAGCAGTACTTC; CDR3: CASSPDSFYEQYF
length: 12; J: TRBJ1-2; V: TRBV5-1; D: .; size: .; DNA: TGCGCCAGCAGCAGAGAGAACTATGGCTACACCTTC; CDR3: CASSRENYGYTF
length: 14; J: TRBJ2-7; V: TRBV6-5; D: TRBD1; size: .; DNA: TGTGCCAGCAGTTACTCGGGACAGGGGTACGAGCAGTACTTC; CDR3: CASSYSGQGYEQYF
length: 14; J: TRBJ1-5; V: TRBV30; D: TRBD1; size: .; DNA: TGTGCCTGGAGTCCGGGACAGAGGGATCAGCCCCAGCATTTT; CDR3: CAWSPGQRDQPQHF
length: 15; J: TRBJ1-2; V: TRBV5-4; D: .; size: .; DNA: TGTGCCAGCAGCTTGTGGGCAGGGAGGTCAGATGGCTACACCTTC; CDR3: CASSLWAGRSDGYTF
length: 16; J: TRBJ1-1; V: TRBV19; D: TRBD1; size: .; DNA: TGTGCCAGTTTCTCCCGGGACAGGGGCCTTAACACTGAAGCTTTTTTT; CDR3: CASFSRDRGLNTEAFF
length: 13; J: TRBJ1-1; V: TRBV6-5; D: .; size: .; DNA: TGTGCCAGCAGCCTACAGTTTAACACTGAAGCTTTCTTT; CDR3: CASSLQFNTEAFF
length: 17; J: TRBJ2-2; V: TRBV27; D: .; size: .; DNA: TGTGCCAGCAGTTTATCTGAGGAGCTCCCGAACACCGGGGAGCTGTTTTTT; CDR3: CASSLSEELPNTGELFF
length: 14; J: TRBJ2-1; V: TRBV2; D: .; size: .; DNA: TGTGCCAGCGGGGGGGCGGGGCCCTACAATGAGCAGTTCTTC; CDR3: CASGGAGPYNEQFF
length: 15; J: TRBJ2-7; V: TRBV5-1; D: TRBD2; size: .; DNA: TGCGCCAGCAGCTTCGGTAGCGGGGGGGTCCACGAGCAGTACTTC; CDR3: CASSFGSGGVHEQYF
length: 15; J: TRBJ1-2; V: TRBV9; D: TRBD1; size: .; DNA: TGTGCCAGCAGCGTAGCTAGGGACAGCGACTATGGCTACACCTTC; CDR3: CASSVARDSDYGYTF
length: 14; J: TRBJ1-2; V: TRBV6-5; D: TRBD1; size: many; DNA: TGTGCCAGCAGGGGCCCGGGACAGAACTATGGCTACACCTTC; CDR3: CASRGPGQNYGYTF
length: 14; J: TRBJ1-2; V: TRBV9; D: TRBD1; size: .; DNA: TGTGCCAGCAGCTCCCGGGACAGGGGGCTTGGCTACACCTTC; CDR3: CASSSRDRGLGYTF
length: 14; J: TRBJ1-5; V: TRBV10-3; D: .; size: .; DNA: TGTGCCATCAGTGAAGCGGCTTTGAATCAGCCCCAGCATTTT; CDR3: CAISEAALNQPQHF
length: 15; J: TRBJ1-2; V: TRBV5-4; D: .; size: .; DNA: TGTGCCAGCAGTCCTCCGGAGGGACGGAACTATGGCTACACCTTC; CDR3: CASSPPEGRNYGYTF
length: 16; J: TRBJ2-3; V: TRBV11-2; D: .; size: .; DNA: TGTGCCAGCACTCTGGGCACCATAGTAGGCACAGATACGCAGTATTTT; CDR3: CASTLGTIVGTDTQYF
length: 13; J: TRBJ2-2; V: TRBV11-3; D: .; size: few; DNA: TGTGCCAGCAGCTTAACAGGGACCGGGGAGCTGTTTTTT; CDR3: CASSLTGTGELFF
length: 16; J: TRBJ2-3; V: TRBV27; D: TRBD2; size: .; DNA: TGTGCCAGCAGTTCTCGACTAGCGGTTAGCACAGATACGCAGTATTTT; CDR3: CASSSRLAVSTDTQYF
length: 15; J: TRBJ2-3; V: TRBV6-1; D: TRBD2; size: .; DNA: TGTGCCAGCAGTGAAACGGCGGGGGGGCCAGATACGCAGTATTTT; CDR3: CASSETAGGPDTQYF
length: 16; J: TRBJ2-6; V: TRBV5-6; D: .; size: .; DNA: TGTGCCAGCAGCCCCGTTACAGGCTCTGGGGCCAACGTCCTGACTTTC; CDR3: CASSPVTGSGANVLTF
length: 12; J: TRBJ1-2; V: TRBV6-6; D: .; size: .; DNA: TGTGCCAGCGTTGGAGGACACTATGGCTACACCTTC; CDR3: CASVGGHYGYTF
length: 16; J: TRBJ2-3; V: TRBV7-9; D: .; size: .; DNA: TGTGCCAGCAGCCTCTCTAGCGCGTTACGCACAGATACGCAGTATTTT; CDR3: CASSLSSALRTDTQYF
length: 16; J: TRBJ2-3; V: TRBV5-1; D: TRBD2; size: .; DNA: TGCGCCAGCAGCCCGGGAGGGGGAATCGGCACAGATACGCAGTATTTT; CDR3: CASSPGGGIGTDTQYF
length: 17; J: TRBJ2-5; V: TRBV5-6; D: .; size: .; DNA: TGTGCCAGCAGCTCACCCAAGACTCATACCTTATCGGAGACCCAGTACTTC; CDR3: CASSSPKTHTLSETQYF
length: 15; J: TRBJ2-4; V: TRBV30; D: TRBD1; size: .; DNA: TGTGCCTGGATTCTGACAGGGGGCGGCAAAAACATTCAGTACTTC; CDR3: CAWILTGGGKNIQYF
length: 14; J: TRBJ1-1; V: TRBV9; D: .; size: once; DNA: TGTGCCAGCAGCGTAGCTGGGGCAAGTCGGGAAGCTTTCTTT; CDR3: CASSVAGASREAFF
length: 13; J: TRBJ2-5; V: TRBV5-8; D: .; size: .; DNA: TGTGCCAGCCTCCTTCACGTTAGAGAGACCCAGTACTTC; CDR3: CASLLHVRETQYF
length: 15; J: TRBJ2-7; V: TRBV10-2; D: TRBD2; size: few; DNA: TGCGCCAGCAGTGAGTCGGGGGGACTAGCGGGCTCGCAGTACTTC; CDR3: CASSESGGLAGSQYF
length: 12; J: TRBJ1-1; V: TRBV18; D: .; size: .; DNA: TGTGCCAGCTCCCACGGGAGCACTGAAGCTTTCTTT; CDR3: CASSHGSTEAFF
length: 15; J: TRBJ2-2; V: TRBV28; D: .; size: few; DNA: TGTGCCAGCAGTTTGATCACAGGTGGTGGCGGGGAGCTGTTTTTT; CDR3: CASSLITGGGGELFF
length: 15; J: TRBJ1-1; V: TRBV6-5; D: TRBD1; size: .; DNA: TGTGCCAGCAGCCAGGGGGAAACCTTGAACACTGAAGCTTTCTTT; CDR3: CASSQGETLNTEAFF
length: 15; J: TRBJ2-7; V: TRBV7-6; D: TRBD1; size: .; DNA: TGTGCCAGCAGCTTAGGGGACAGCTCAACTGGCGAGCAGTACTTC; CDR3: CASSLGDSSTGEQYF
length: 13; J: TRBJ1-5; V: TRBV10-1; D: .; size: .; DNA: TGCGCCAGCAGCGAACAGGCTAATCAGCCCCAGCATTTT; CDR3: CASSEQANQPQHF
length: 17; J: TRBJ2-3; V: TRBV18; D: TRBD2; size: .; DNA: TGTGCCAGCTCACCTGGGAGGACTAGCGGTAGCACAGATACGCAGTATTTT; CDR3: CASSPGRTSGSTDTQYF
length: 16; J: TRBJ2-3; V: TRBV19; D: TRBD2; size: .; DNA: TGTGCCAGTAGTATAGCCCATAGCGGGGGCACAGATACGCAGTATTTT; CDR3: CASSIAHSGGTDTQYF
length: 12; J: TRBJ1-1; V: TRBV7-9; D: .; size: .; DNA: TGTGCCAGCATTAGAAGGAACACTGAAGCTTTCTTT; CDR3: CASIRRNTEAFF
length: 18; J: TRBJ2-1; V: TRBV19; D: .; size: .; DNA: TGTGCCAGTAGTCCTTCGGACAGGGGCGGGCTAGCGGGAAGTGAGCAGTTCTTC; CDR3: CASSPSDRGGLAGSEQFF
length: 15; J: TRBJ2-6; V: TRBV19; D: TRBD2; size: .; DNA: TGTGCCAGTACTCCGGGGGGGTCTGGGGCCAACGTCCTGACTTTC; CDR3: CASTPGGSGANVLTF
length: 13; J: TRBJ1-1; V: TRBV28; D: .; size: .; DNA: TGTGCCAGCAGTTTATATCCTACCACTGAAGCTTTCTTT; CDR3: CASSLYPTTEAFF
length: 12; J: TRBJ2-1; V: TRBV7-9; D: .; size: .; DNA: TGTGCCAGCAGCACCAGGAGGCATGAGCAGTTCTTC; CDR3: CASSTRRHEQFF
length: 16; J: TRBJ1-2; V: TRBV27; D: TRBD1; size: .; DNA: TGTGCCAGCAGTCGACTGGGGGGGGACAGGGGGAATGGCTACACCTTC; CDR3: CASSRLGGDRGNGYTF
length: 15; J: TRBJ1-1; V: TRBV28; D: TRBD1; size: .; DNA: TGTGCCAGCAGTTTGGGGAACAGGGGATTAAGAGGAGCTTTCTTT; CDR3: CASSLGNRGLRGAFF
length: 11; J: TRBJ2-7; V: TRBV28; D: .; size: .; DNA: TGTGCCAGCAGCTCCTACTACGAGCAGTACTTC; CDR3: CASSSYYEQYF
length: 15; J: TRBJ2-5; V: TRBV7-9; D: .; size: once; DNA: TGTGCCAGCAGCTTAACCGGGACACCAGGGGAGACCCAGTACTTC; CDR3: CASSLTGTPGETQYF
length: 16; J: TRBJ1-1; V: TRBV5-4; D: TRBD1; size: .; DNA: TGTGCCAGCAGCTTGGATCCAGGGGGCATGAACACTGAAGCTTTCTTT; CDR3: CASSLDPGGMNTEAFF
length: 14; J: TRBJ1-1; V: TRBV6-5; D: .; size: .; DNA: TGTGCCAGCAGTTACGACCCCGGAGGGACTGAAGCTTTCTTT; CDR3: CASSYDPGGTEAFF